This entry features one T cell receptor beta chain sequence. What it binds is not known. Sequencing was performed with immunoSEQ multiplex PCR; in TCRdb, only in-frame clones are kept and a portion is missing. The table has about 2.2 million clones, approximately 94% seen once. Naivety among CD8 cells was defined by CD45RO negativity and positive CCR7 selection, thereby excluding terminally differentiated effector memory CD45RA+ cells. V lost 2 bases and J lost 2, with 30 bases in between. The CDR3 length is 21 residues. The germline CDR1 and CDR2 sequences are MDHEN and SYDVKM. This sample is drawn from a study of shared clonotypes between healthy human individuals. For the study at large: Each donor's CD8 memory used one plate, CD8 naive two, each CD4 subset three.

Study conclusions and caveats: Large depth notwithstanding, sorted-subset sequencing proved incomplete by rarefaction. With a few donors compared, 4.5% to 6.5% of naive CD4 clonotypes were shared.

The origin of this receptor is a man younger than 35 in good health. Some clones in this sample may be carry-over from other donors' samples. V is TRBV28 and J is TRBJ2-5; tentatively, D is TRBD1 (6 bases). Sequencing was performed on naive CD8+ T cells from PBMCs. CDR3 bases: TGTGCCAGCAGTTTAGTCCGGCGTAGTCAGTTGCAGGGGAAATCGCAAGAGACCCAGTACTTC. Translation gives CASSLVRRSQLQGKSQETQYF.